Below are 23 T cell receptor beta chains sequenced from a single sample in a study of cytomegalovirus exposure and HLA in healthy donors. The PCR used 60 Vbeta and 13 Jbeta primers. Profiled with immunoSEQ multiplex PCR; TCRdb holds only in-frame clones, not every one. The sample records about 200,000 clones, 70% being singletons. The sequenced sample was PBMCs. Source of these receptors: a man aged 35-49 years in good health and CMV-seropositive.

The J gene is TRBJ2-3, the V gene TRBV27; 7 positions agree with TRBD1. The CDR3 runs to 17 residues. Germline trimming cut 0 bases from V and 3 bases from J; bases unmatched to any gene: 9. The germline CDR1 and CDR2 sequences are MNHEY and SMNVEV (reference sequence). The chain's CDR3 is CASSLSGQLRGTDTQYF. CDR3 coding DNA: TGTGCCAGCAGTTTATCGGGACAGCTAAGAGGGACAGATACGCAGTATTTT.

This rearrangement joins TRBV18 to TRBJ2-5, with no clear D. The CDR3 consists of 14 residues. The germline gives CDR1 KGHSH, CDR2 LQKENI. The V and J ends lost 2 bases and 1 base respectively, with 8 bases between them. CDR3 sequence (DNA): TGTGCCAGCTCACCAGGGCTCCTCCAAGAGACCCAGTACTTC. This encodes CASSPGLLQETQYF.

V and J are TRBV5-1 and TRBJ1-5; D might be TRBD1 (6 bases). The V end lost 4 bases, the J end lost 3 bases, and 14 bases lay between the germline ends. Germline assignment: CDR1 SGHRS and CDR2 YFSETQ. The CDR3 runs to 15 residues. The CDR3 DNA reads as TGCGCCAGCAGCCCAGGGGTGGGGTTCAATCAGCCCCAGCATTTT. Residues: CASSPGVGFNQPQHF.

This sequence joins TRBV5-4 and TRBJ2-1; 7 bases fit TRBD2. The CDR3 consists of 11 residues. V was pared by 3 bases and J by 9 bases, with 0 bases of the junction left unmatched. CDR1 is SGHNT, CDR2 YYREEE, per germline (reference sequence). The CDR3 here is CASSSGGEQFF. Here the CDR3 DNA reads TGTGCCAGCAGCTCGGGGGGTGAGCAGTTCTTC.

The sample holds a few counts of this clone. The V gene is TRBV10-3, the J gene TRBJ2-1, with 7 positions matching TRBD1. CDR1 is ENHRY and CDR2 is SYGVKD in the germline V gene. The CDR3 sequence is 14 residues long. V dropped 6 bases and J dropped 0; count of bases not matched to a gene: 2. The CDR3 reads CAISPGGSYNEQFF. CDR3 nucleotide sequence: TGTGCCATCAGCCCAGGGGGCTCCTACAATGAGCAGTTCTTC.

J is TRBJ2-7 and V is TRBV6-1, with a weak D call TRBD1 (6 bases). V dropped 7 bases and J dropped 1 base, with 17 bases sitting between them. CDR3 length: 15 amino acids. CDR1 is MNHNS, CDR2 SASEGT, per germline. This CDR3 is CASNPAQDSSYEQYF. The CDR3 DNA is TGTGCCAGCAACCCGGCCCAGGACAGTTCCTACGAGCAGTACTTC.

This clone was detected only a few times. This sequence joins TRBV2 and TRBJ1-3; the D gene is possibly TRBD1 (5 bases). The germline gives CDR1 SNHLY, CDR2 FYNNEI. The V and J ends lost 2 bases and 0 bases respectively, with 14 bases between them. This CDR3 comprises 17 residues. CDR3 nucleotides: TGTGCCAGCAGTGAATCGCGGGGGAGTTTCTCTGGAAACACCATATATTTT. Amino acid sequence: CASSESRGSFSGNTIYF.

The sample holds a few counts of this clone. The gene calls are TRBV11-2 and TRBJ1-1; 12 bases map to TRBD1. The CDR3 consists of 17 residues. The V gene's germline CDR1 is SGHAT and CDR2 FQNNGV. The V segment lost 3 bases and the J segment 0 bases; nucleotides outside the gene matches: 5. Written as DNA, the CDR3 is TGTGCCAGCAGCTTCCCGGGACAGGGGGCAATGAACACTGAAGCTTTCTTT. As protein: CASSFPGQGAMNTEAFF.

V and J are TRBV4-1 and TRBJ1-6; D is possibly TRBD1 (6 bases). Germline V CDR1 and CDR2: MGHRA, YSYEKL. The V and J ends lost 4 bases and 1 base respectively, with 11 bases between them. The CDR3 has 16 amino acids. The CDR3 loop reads CASSLSRGSYNSPLHF. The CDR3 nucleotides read TGCGCCAGCAGCCTATCCAGGGGATCCTATAATTCACCCCTCCACTTT.

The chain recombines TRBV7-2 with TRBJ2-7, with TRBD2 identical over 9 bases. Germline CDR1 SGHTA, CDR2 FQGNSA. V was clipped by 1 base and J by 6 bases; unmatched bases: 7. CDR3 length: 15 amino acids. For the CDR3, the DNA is TGTGCCAGCAGCTTAGAAAGCGGGGGGCCCGCCGAGCAGTACTTC. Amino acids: CASSLESGGPAEQYF.

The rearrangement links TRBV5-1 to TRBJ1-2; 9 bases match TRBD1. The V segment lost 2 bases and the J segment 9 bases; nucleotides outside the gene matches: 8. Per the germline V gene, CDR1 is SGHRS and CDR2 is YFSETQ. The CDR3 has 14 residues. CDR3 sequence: CASSFTGQGGSYTF. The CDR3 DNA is TGCGCCAGCAGCTTCACGGGACAGGGAGGAAGCTACACCTTC. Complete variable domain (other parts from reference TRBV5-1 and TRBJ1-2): KAGVTQTPRYLIKTRGQQVTLSCSPISGHRSVSWYQQTPGQGLQFLFEYFSETQRNKGNFPGRFSGRQFSNSRSEMNVSTLELGDSALYLCASSFTGQGGSYTFGSGTRLTVV.

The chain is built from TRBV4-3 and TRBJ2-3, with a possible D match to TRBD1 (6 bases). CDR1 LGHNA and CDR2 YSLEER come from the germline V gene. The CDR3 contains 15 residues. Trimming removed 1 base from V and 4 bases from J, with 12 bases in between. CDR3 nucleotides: TGCGCCAGCAGCCAAGTTAACAGGGCTCCAGATACGCAGTATTTT. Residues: CASSQVNRAPDTQYF.

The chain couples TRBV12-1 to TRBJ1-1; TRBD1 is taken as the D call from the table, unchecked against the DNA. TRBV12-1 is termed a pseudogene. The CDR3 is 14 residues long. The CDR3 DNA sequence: TGTGCCAGCAGCGGAGGGACAGGGAGGGCTGAAGCTTTCTTT. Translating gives CASSGGTGRAEAFF.

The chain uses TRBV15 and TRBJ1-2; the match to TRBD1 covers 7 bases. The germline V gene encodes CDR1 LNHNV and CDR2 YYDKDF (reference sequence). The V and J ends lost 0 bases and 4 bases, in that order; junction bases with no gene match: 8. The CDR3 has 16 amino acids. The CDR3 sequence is CATSRDGRDSSYGYTF. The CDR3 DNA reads TGTGCCACCAGCAGAGACGGACGGGACAGCTCCTATGGCTACACCTTC.

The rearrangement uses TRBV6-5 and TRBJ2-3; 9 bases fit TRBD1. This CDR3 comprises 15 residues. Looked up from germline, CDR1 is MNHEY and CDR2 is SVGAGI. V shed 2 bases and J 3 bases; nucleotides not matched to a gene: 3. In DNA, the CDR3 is TGTGCCAGCAGTTACCGGGACAGGGAGACAGATACGCAGTATTTT. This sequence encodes CASSYRDRETDTQYF.

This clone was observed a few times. The DNA for the CDR3 is TGTGCCAGCAGCTCGGTCGCAGGGGCAAATTCACCCCTCCACTTT. It yields the protein CASSSVAGANSPLHF. The chain has TRBV5-6 and TRBJ1-6; D is possibly TRBD1 (6 bases). The V end was cut by 3 bases, the J end by 7 bases, with 14 bases between. The CDR3 runs to 15 residues. CDR1 is SGHDT and CDR2 is YYEEEE in the germline V gene.

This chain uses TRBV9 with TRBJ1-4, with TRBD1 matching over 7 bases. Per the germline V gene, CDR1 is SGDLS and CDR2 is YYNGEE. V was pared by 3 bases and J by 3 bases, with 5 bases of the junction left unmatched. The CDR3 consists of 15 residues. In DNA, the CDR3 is TGTGCCAGCAGCGAGCGGACAGGACCTAATGAAAAACTGTTTTTT. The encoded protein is CASSERTGPNEKLFF.

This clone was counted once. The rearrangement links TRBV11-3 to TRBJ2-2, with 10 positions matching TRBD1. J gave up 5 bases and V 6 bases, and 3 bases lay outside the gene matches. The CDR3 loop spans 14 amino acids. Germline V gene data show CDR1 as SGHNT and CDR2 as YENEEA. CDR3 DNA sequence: TGTGCCAGCAGTTGGGGACAGGGGACCGGGGAGCTGTTTTTT. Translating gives CASSWGQGTGELFF.

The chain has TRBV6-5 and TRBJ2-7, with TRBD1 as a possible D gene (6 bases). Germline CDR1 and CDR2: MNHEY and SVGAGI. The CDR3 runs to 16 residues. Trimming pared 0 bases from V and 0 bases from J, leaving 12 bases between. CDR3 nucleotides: TGTGCCAGCAGTTACTCGAGACAGGAAAGCTCCTACGAGCAGTACTTC. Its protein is CASSYSRQESSYEQYF.

CDR3 nucleotides: TGCGCCAGCAGCTTAGAGCGACAGGGAAACCAGCCCCAGCATTTT. It is translated as CASSLERQGNQPQHF. The rearrangement uses TRBV5-1 and TRBJ1-5; 7 bases match TRBD1. With 2 bases clipped from V and 7 bases from J, the junction kept 9 bases outside the gene matches. Per the germline V gene, CDR1 is SGHRS and CDR2 is YFSETQ. The CDR3 sequence is 15 residues long.

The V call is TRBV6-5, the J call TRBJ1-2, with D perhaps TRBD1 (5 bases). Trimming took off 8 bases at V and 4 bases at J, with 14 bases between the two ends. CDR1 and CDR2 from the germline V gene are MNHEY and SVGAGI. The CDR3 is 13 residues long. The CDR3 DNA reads TGTGCCAGCTGCAGGGCTGGCGGCTATGGCTACACCTTC. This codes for CASCRAGGYGYTF.

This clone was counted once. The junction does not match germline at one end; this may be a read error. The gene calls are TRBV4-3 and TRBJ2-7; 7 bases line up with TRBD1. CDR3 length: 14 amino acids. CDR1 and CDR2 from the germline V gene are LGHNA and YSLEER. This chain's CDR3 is CASGQGRQGYEQYF. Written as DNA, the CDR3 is TGCGCCAGCGGCCAAGGGCGACAGGGCTACGAGCAGTACTTC.

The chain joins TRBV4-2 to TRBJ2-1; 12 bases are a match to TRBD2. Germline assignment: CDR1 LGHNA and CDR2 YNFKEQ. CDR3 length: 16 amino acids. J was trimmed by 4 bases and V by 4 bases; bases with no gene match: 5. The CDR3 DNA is TGTGCCAGCAGCCTCACCGGGACTAGCGGGTACAATGAGCAGTTCTTC. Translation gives CASSLTGTSGYNEQFF.